This T cell receptor beta chain was identified during a study of cytomegalovirus exposure and HLA in healthy donors. PCR was performed using 60 Vbeta and 13 Jbeta primers. The table came from immunoSEQ multiplex PCR; TCRdb's copy has only in-frame clones and leaves some out. The top ten hold 6.5% to 9% of the sample, which has about 160,000 clones, approximately 84% seen once. Concerning this clone itself: The antigen is not known.

Findings of the study overall: Reportedly, a later analysis found an Asian-associated ancestry cluster had fewer N-insertions than the roughly 700-donor mean.

The CDR3 has 16 residues. Per germline, CDR1 LNHDA and CDR2 SQIVND (reference sequence). V lost 5 bases and J 8 bases, leaving 22 bases between the germline ends. V gene TRBV19 combines with J gene TRBJ2-1; perhaps TRBD1 as D (7 bases). This clonotype originated in a woman aged 40 to 49 in good health and CMV-seropositive. Sequences were obtained from PBMCs. CDR3 DNA sequence: TGTGCCAGTAGTGAACAGGCGGCAGGGGGGTATCATGAGCAGTTCTTC. Protein product: CASSEQAAGGYHEQFF.